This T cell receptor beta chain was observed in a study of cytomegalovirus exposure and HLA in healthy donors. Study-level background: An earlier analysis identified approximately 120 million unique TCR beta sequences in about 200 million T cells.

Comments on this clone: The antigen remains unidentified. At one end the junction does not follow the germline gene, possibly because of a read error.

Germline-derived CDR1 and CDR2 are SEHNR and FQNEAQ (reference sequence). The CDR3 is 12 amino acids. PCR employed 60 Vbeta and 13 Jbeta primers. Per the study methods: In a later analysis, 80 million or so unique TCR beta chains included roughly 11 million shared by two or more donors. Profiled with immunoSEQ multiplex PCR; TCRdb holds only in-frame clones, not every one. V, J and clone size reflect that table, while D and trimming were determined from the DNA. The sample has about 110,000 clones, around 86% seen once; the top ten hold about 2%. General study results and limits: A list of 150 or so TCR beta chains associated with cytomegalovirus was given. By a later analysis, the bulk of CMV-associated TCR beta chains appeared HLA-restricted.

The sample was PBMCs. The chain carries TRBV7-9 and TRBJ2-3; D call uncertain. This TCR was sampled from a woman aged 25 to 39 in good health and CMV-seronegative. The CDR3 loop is CSSSLRTDTQYF. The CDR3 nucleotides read TGTTCCAGCAGCCTACGAACAGATACGCAGTATTTT.